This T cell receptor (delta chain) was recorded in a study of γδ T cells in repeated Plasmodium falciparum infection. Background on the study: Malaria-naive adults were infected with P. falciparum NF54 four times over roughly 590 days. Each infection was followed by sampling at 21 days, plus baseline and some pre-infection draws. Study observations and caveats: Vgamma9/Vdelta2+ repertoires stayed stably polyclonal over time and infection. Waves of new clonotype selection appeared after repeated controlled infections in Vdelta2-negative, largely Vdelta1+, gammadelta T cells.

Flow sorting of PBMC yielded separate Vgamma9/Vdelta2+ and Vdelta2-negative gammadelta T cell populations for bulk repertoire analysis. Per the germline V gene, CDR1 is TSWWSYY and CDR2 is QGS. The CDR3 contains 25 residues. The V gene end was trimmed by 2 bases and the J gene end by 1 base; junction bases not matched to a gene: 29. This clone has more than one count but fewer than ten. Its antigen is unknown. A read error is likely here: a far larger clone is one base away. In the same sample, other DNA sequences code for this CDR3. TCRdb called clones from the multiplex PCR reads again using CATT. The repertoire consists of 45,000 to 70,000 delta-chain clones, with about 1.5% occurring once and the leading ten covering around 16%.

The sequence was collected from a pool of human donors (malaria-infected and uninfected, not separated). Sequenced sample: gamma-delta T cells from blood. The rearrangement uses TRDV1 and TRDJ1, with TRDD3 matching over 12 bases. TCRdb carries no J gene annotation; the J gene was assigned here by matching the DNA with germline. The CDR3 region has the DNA TGTGCTCTTGGGGAATTAGCCTTCCTCCAAAAGTTACGCACTGGGGGATACCCCCTCACCGATAAACTCATCTTT. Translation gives CALGELAFLQKLRTGGYPLTDKLIF.